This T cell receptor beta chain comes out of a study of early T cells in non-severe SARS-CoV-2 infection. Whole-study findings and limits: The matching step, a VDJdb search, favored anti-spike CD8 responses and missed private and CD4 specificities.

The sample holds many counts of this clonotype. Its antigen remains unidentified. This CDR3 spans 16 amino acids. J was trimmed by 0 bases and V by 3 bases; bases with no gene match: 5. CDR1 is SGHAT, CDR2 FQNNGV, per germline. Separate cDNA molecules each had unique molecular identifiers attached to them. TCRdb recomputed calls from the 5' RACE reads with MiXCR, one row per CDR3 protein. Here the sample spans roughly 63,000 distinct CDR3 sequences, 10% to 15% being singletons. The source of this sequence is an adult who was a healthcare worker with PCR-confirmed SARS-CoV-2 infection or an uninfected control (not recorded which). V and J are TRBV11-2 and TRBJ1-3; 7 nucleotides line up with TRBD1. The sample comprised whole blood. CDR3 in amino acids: CASSFLDRSSGNTIYF. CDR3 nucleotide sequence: TGTGCCAGCAGCTTCCTGGACAGGAGCTCTGGAAACACCATATATTTT.